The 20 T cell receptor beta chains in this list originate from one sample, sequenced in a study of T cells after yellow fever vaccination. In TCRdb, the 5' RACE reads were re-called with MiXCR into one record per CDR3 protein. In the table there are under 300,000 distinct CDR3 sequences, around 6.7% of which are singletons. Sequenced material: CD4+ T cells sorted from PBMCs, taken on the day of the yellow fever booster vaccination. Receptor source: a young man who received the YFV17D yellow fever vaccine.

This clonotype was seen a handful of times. The CDR3 coding sequence is TGTGCCAGCAGCAGGACAGCCTACGAGCAGTACTTC. Its protein product is CASSRTAYEQYF. The chain carries TRBV6-5 and TRBJ2-7; possible D gene TRBD1, 6 bases. Trimming shortened V by 6 bases and J by 2 bases, and 8 bases separated the two germline ends. The CDR3 covers 12 residues. Germline loops: CDR1 MNHEY, CDR2 SVGAGI.

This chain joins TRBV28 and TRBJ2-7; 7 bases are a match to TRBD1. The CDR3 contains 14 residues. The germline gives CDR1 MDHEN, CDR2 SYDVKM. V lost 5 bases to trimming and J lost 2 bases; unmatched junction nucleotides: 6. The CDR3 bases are TGTGCCAGCAGTCTGCCGGGACAGACCTACGAGCAGTACTTC. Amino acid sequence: CASSLPGQTYEQYF. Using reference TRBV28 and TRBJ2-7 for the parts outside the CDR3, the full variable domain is DVKVTQSSRYLVKRTGEKVFLECVQDMDHENMFWYRQDPGLGLRLIYFSYDVKMKEKGDIPEGYSVSREKKERFSLILESASTNQTSMYLCASSLPGQTYEQYFGPGTRLTVT.

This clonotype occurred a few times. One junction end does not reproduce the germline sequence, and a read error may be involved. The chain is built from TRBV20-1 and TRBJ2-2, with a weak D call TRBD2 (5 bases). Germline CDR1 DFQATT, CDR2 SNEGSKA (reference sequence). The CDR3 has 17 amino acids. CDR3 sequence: CCARKLAATITTGELFF. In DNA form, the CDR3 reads TGCTGTGCTAGAAAGTTGGCCGCGACTATTACCACCGGGGAGCTGTTTTTT.

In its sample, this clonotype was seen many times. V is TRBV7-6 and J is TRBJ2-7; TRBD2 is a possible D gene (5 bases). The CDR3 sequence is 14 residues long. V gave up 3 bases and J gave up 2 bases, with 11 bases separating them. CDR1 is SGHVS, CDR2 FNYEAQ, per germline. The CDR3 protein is CASSFTSRTYEQYF. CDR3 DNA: TGTGCCAGCAGCTTTACTAGTCGAACCTACGAGCAGTACTTC.

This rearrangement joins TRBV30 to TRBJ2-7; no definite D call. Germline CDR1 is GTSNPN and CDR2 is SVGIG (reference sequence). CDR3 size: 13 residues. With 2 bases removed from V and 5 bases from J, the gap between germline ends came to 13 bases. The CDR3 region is CAWSFPPGHEQYF. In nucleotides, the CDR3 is TGTGCCTGGAGTTTTCCCCCCGGGCACGAGCAGTACTTC.

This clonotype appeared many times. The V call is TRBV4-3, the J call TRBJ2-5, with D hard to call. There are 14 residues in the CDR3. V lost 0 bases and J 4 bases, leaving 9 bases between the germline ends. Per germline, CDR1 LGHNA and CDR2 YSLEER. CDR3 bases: TGCGCCAGCAGCCAAGAGAAAGGAACAGAGACCCAGTACTTC. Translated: CASSQEKGTETQYF.

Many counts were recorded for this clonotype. The CDR3 DNA follows: TGCGCCAGCAGCTTCCCAGGGGAAGAGACCCAGTACTTC. Its protein is CASSFPGEETQYF. The chain links TRBV5-1 to TRBJ2-5; weak D call: TRBD1 (6 bases). This CDR3 comprises 13 residues. The V gene's germline CDR1 is SGHRS and CDR2 YFSETQ. V lost 2 bases to trimming and J lost 3 bases, with 8 bases between them.

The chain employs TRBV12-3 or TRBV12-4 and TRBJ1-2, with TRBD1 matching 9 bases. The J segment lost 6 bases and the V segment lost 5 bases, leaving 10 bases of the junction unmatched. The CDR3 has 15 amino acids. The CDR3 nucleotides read TGTGCCAGCAGTCCACAGGGGGCTCTTCGGGATGGCTACACCTTC. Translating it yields CASSPQGALRDGYTF.

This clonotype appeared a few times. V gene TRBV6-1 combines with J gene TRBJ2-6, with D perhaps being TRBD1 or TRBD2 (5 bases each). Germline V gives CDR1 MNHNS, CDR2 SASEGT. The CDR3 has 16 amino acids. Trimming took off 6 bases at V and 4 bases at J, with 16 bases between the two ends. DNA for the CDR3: TGTGCCAGCAGAGGGGAGATGTCGAGGGGGGCCAACGTCCTGACTTTC. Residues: CASRGEMSRGANVLTF.

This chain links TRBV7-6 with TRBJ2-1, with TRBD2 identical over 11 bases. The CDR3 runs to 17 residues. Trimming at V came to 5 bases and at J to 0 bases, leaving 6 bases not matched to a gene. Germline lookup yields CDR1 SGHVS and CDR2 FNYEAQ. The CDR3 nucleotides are TGTGCCAGCAGCCAGGGACTAGCGGAGAGCTCCTACAATGAGCAGTTCTTC. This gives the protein CASSQGLAESSYNEQFF.

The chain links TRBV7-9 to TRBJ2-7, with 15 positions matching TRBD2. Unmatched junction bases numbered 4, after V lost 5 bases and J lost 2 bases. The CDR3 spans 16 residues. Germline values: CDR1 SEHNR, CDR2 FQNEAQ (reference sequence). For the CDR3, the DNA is TGTGCCAGCAGCGCGGGACTAGCGGGAGGCCCCTACGAGCAGTACTTC. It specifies CASSAGLAGGPYEQYF.

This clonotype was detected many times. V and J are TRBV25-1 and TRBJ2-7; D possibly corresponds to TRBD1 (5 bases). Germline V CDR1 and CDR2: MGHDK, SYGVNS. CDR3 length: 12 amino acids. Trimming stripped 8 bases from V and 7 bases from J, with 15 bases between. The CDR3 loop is CASAPRQGEQYF. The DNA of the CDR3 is TGTGCCAGCGCCCCCCGGCAGGGTGAGCAGTACTTC.

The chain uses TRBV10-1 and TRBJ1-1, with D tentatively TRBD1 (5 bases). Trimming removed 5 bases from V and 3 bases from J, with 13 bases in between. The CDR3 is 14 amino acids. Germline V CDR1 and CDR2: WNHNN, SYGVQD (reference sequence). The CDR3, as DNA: TGCGCCAGCAGTCCAGGGTCGGCGGACACTGAAGCTTTCTTT. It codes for CASSPGSADTEAFF.

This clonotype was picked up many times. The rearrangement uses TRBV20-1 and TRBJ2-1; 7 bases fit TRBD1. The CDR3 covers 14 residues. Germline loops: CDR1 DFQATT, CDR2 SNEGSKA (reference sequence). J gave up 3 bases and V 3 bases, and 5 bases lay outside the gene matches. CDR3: CSARFGTVYNEQFF. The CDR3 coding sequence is TGCAGTGCTAGGTTCGGGACAGTCTACAATGAGCAGTTCTTC.

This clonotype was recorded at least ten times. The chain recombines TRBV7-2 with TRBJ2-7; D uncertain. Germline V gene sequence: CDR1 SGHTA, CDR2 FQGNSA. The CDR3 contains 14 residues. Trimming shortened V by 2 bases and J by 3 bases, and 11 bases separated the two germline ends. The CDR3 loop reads CASSLSPTVYEQYF. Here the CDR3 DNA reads TGTGCCAGCAGCTTATCCCCGACTGTCTACGAGCAGTACTTC.

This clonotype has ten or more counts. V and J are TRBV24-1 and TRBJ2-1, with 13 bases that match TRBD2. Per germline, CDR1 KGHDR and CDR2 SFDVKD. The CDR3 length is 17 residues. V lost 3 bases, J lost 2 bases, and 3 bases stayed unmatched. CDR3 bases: TGTGCCACCAGTGATCCCGGGACTAGCGGGACCTACAATGAGCAGTTCTTC. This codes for CATSDPGTSGTYNEQFF.

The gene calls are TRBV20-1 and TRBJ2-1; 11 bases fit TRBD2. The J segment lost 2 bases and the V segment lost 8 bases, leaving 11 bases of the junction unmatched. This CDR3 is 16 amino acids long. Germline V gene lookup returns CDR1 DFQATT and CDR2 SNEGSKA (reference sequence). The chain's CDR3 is CSRLRLAGSPYNEQFF. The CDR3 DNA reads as TGCAGTCGCCTACGACTAGCGGGGTCCCCCTACAATGAGCAGTTCTTC.

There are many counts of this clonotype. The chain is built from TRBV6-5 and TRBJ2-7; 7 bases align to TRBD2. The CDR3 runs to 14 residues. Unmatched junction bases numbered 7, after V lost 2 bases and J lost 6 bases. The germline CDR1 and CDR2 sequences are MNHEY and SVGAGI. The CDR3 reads CASSYRRGEGEQYF. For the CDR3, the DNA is TGTGCCAGCAGTTACCGACGGGGGGAGGGCGAGCAGTACTTC.

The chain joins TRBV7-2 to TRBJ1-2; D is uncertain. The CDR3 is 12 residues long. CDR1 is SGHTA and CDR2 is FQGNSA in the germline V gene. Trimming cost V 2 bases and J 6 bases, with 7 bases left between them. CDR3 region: CASSLRRDGYTF. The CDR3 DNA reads TGTGCCAGCAGCTTAAGAAGGGATGGCTACACCTTC.

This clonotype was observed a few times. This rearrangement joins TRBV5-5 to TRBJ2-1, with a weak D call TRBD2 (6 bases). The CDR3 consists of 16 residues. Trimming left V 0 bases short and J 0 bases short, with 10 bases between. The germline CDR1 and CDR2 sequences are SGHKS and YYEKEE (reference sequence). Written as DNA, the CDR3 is TGTGCCAGCAGCTTGGTTCGGGAGAGCTCCTACAATGAGCAGTTCTTC. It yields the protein CASSLVRESSYNEQFF.